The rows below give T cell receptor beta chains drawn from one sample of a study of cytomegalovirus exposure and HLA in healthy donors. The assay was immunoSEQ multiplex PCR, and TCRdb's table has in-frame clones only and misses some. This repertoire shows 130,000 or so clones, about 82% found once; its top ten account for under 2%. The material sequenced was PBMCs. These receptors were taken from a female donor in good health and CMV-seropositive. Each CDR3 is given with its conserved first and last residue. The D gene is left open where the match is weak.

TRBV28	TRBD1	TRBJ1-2	CASSRYSDRVGYTF
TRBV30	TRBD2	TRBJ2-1	CACSSGTSYNEQFF
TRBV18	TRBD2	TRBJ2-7	CASSRRETFTEQYF
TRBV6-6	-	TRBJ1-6	CASSYPGDSPLHF
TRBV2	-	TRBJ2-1	CASETMASANNEQFF
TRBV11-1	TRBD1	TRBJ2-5	CASSLGRTGQETQYF
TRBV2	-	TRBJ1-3	CASSENRLPGNTIYF
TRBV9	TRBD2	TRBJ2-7	CASSVASGASYEQYF
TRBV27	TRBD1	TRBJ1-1	CASSPLGQIKMNTEAFF
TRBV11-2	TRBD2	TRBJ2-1	CASSRSGSDNEQFF
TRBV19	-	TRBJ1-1	CASHAGGLPSKNTEAFF
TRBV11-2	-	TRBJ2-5	CASSSIPVAQYF
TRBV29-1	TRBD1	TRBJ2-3	CSVRTGADTQYF
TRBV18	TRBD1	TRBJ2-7	CAGSRDRAYEQYF
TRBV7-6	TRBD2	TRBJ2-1	CASSPIAGGSYNEQFF
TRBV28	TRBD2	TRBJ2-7	CASSPTSGGTYEQYF
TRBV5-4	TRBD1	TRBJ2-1	CASSLQGAHEQFF
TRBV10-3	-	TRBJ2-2	CAISGWSENTGELFF
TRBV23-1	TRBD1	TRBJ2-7	CASSQPSLDRAKSYEQYF
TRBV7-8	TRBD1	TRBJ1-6	CASSRDRVPGLAYNSPLHF
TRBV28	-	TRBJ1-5	CASSINQPQHF
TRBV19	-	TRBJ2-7	CASSIGGTSKNEQYF
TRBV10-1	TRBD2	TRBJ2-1	CASSPESGRYNEQFF
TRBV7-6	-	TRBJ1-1	CASSFSGGSDTEAFF
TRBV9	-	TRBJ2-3	CASSLHGGDTQYF
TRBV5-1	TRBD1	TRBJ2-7	CASSLVATGVVEQYF
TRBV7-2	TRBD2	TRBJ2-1	CASSLFSGTYNEQFF
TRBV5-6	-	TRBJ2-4	CASSSPSDIQYF
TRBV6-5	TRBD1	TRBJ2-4	CASSDRVTSYIQYF
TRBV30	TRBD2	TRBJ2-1	CAWSSGTSSHNEQFF
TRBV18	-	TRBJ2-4	CASSPQQGTAKNIQYF
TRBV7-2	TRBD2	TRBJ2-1	CASSYSSGGRDEQFF
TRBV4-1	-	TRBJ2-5	CASSQTSGPQETQYF
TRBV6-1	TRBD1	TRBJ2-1	CASSEWGQVPYNEQLF
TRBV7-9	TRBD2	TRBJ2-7	CASSPGTSGRVYEQYF
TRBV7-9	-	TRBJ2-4	CASSLIEGVAKNIQYF
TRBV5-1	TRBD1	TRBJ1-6	CASRRGPSADNSPLHF
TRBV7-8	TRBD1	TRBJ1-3	CASSLAFRGGQGATGNTIYF
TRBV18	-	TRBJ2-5	CASSPQGGQEETQYF
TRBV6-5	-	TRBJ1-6	CASSYEGGISPLHF
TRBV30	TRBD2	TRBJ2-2	CAWSGEGLLAGGPGELFF
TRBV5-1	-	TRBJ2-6	CASSLRGGTAISGANVLTF
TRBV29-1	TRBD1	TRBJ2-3	CSVDNSGGDTQYF
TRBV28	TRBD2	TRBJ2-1	CASSSAGGRVNEQFF
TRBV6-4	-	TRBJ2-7	CASSPNGYEQYF
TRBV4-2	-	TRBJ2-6	CASSQVEGFSGANVLTF
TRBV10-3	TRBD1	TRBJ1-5	CAIRQGQDQPQHF
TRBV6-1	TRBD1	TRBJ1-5	CASSEGGTGSILMNQPQHF
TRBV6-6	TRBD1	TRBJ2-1	CASSTRTGETYNEQFF
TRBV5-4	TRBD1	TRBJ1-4	CASTGDRGDEKLFF
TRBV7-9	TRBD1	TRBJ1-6	CASSLDREGFLLDSPLHF
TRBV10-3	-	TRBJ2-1	CAIKAGQFNEQFF
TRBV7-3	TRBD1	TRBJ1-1	CASSGGTGQVAFF
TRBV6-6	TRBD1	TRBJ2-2	CAGQGAGTGELFF